These 15 T cell receptor beta chains were all obtained from the same sample, sequenced in a study of blood T cell repertoires in COVID-19. Clones were sequenced by immunoSEQ multiplex PCR, and TCRdb holds only the in-frame ones, with some missing. The sample yields around 300,000 clones, approximately 88% seen once. Sequenced: PBMCs or T cells enriched from blood (not recorded which). Receptors originate from a man aged 30 to 39 who had recovered from COVID-19.

The rearrangement joins TRBV4-2 to TRBJ1-2; D is possibly TRBD1 (5 bases). The length of the CDR3 is 15 residues. Germline V CDR1 and CDR2: LGHNA, YNFKEQ. The V and J ends lost 0 bases and 8 bases respectively, with 16 bases between them. CDR3 loop: CASSQEIRRGSGYTF. The DNA of the CDR3 is TGTGCCAGCAGCCAAGAGATCCGAAGGGGTTCCGGCTACACCTTC.

This chain connects TRBV9 to TRBJ1-6; TRBD1 might be the D (5 bases). The CDR3 totals 13 residues. Germline V gene sequence: CDR1 SGDLS, CDR2 YYNGEE. Trimming stripped 6 bases from V and 6 bases from J, with 10 bases between. Written as DNA, the CDR3 is TGTGCCAGCACCTTCGGGGGTAATTCACCCCTCCACTTT. Encoded protein: CASTFGGNSPLHF.

The chain uses TRBV28 and TRBJ2-2; D might be TRBD1 (6 bases). The CDR3 loop spans 15 amino acids. Trimming removed 5 bases at V and 2 bases at J, with 12 bases between. Germline values: CDR1 MDHEN, CDR2 SYDVKM. As DNA, the CDR3 is TGTGCCAGCAGTCCTGGACAGAGAAACACCGGGGAGCTGTTTTTT. This sequence encodes CASSPGQRNTGELFF.

The genes are TRBV2 and TRBJ1-5; D is perhaps TRBD1 (6 bases). In germline, CDR1 is SNHLY, CDR2 FYNNEI. V lost 3 bases to trimming and J lost 3 bases, with 12 bases between them. This CDR3 has 15 amino acids. In DNA, the CDR3 is TGTGCCAGCAGTGAGGGGGACACATCCAATCAGCCCCAGCATTTT. Translated, it gives CASSEGDTSNQPQHF.

This chain uses TRBV5-4 with TRBJ1-1; 7 bases are a match to TRBD1. The CDR3 extends over 15 amino acids. In germline, CDR1 is SGHNT, CDR2 YYREEE (reference sequence). V was clipped by 4 bases and J by 2 bases; unmatched bases: 8. CDR3 protein: CASSPQDRPNTEAFF. The CDR3 nucleotides read TGTGCCAGCAGCCCCCAGGACAGGCCTAACACTGAAGCTTTCTTT.

The chain has TRBV29-1 and TRBJ1-5, with D uncertain. Germline V gene lookup returns CDR1 SQVTM and CDR2 ANQGSEA. CDR3 size: 13 residues. V lost 4 bases to trimming and J lost 2 bases, with 9 bases between them. The CDR3: CSVGVGGNQPQHF. The CDR3 DNA follows: TGCAGCGTTGGAGTCGGGGGCAATCAGCCCCAGCATTTT.

This clone appeared once. Other DNA variants within this sample encode the same CDR3. CDR3 in amino acids: CASSIGRNTEAFF. For the CDR3, the DNA is TGTGCCAGTAGTATAGGGAGGAACACTGAAGCTTTCTTT. This chain uses TRBV19 with TRBJ1-1; D remains ambiguous. Germline values: CDR1 LNHDA, CDR2 SQIVND (reference sequence). The CDR3 totals 13 residues. Trimming pared 1 base from V and 1 base from J, leaving 4 bases between.

This clone showed up just a few times. This rearrangement joins TRBV4-2 to TRBJ1-2; TRBD1 matches 9 bases. V shed 0 bases, J shed 2 bases, and the junction held 7 bases outside the gene matches. CDR3 length equals 17 residues. Germline V gives CDR1 LGHNA, CDR2 YNFKEQ. Written as DNA, the CDR3 is TGTGCCAGCAGCCAAGATCAAACAGGGGGCTCCAACTATGGCTACACCTTC. This sequence encodes CASSQDQTGGSNYGYTF.

This clone turned up a few times. V gene TRBV30 combines with J gene TRBJ1-2; TRBD1 might be the D (6 bases). Per germline, CDR1 GTSNPN and CDR2 SVGIG (reference sequence). This CDR3 spans 13 amino acids. The V gene lost 5 bases and the J gene lost 7 bases, with 17 bases spanning the gap. The CDR3 DNA reads as TGTGCCTGGTTCCGGGACACCCGTGGTGGCTACACCTTC. Translation: CAWFRDTRGGYTF.

The chain joins TRBV28 to TRBJ2-7; TRBD1 might be the D (6 bases). The CDR3 contains 13 residues. The germline CDR1 and CDR2 sequences are MDHEN and SYDVKM. Trimming removed 7 bases from V and 2 bases from J, with 12 bases in between. The CDR3 loop is CASTGVWPYEQYF. Written as DNA, the CDR3 is TGTGCCAGCACAGGGGTCTGGCCCTACGAGCAGTACTTC.

V is TRBV28 and J is TRBJ2-3, with a tentative D call TRBD2 (6 bases). The CDR3 has 13 residues. CDR1 and CDR2 (germline): MDHEN, SYDVKM. V was shortened by 6 bases and J by 4 bases, with 11 bases between the two germline ends. DNA for the CDR3: TGTGCCAGCAGACTGGGGGGTTCAGATACGCAGTATTTT. It encodes CASRLGGSDTQYF.

The rearrangement links TRBV12-3 or TRBV12-4 to TRBJ1-2, with a possible D match to TRBD1 (6 bases). Trimming removed 5 bases at V and 3 bases at J, with 10 bases between. The length of the CDR3 is 13 residues. The chain's CDR3 is CASSPTGYYGYTF. CDR3 sequence (DNA): TGTGCCAGCAGTCCGACAGGCTACTATGGCTACACCTTC.

This clone was seen just once. The V gene is TRBV5-6, the J gene TRBJ1-2, with D possibly TRBD1 on 6 matching bases. This CDR3 contains 15 residues. Germline V CDR1 and CDR2: SGHDT, YYEEEE. The V and J ends lost 6 bases and 2 bases respectively, with 17 bases between them. This chain's CDR3 is CASTPLDRINYGYTF. The CDR3, as DNA: TGTGCCAGCACCCCCCTGGACAGAATAAACTATGGCTACACCTTC.

J is TRBJ2-7 and V is TRBV7-8, with D maybe TRBD1 (6 bases). Germline CDR1 SGHVS, CDR2 FQNEAQ. V shed 0 bases and J shed 6 bases, with 12 bases lying between them. The CDR3 has 14 amino acids. The CDR3 spells CASSLAPTGSEQYF. DNA for the CDR3: TGTGCCAGCAGCTTAGCCCCGACAGGATCCGAGCAGTACTTC.

This clone has just a few counts. The DNA of the CDR3 is TGTGCCAGCAGTTACTCGGGGCCTACTGGTGAGACCCAGTACTTC. The encoded protein is CASSYSGPTGETQYF. The chain recombines TRBV6-5 with TRBJ2-5; weak D call: TRBD1 (5 bases). V gave up 0 bases and J gave up 5 bases, with 13 bases separating them. The CDR3 consists of 15 residues. Germline V CDR1 and CDR2: MNHEY, SVGAGI.